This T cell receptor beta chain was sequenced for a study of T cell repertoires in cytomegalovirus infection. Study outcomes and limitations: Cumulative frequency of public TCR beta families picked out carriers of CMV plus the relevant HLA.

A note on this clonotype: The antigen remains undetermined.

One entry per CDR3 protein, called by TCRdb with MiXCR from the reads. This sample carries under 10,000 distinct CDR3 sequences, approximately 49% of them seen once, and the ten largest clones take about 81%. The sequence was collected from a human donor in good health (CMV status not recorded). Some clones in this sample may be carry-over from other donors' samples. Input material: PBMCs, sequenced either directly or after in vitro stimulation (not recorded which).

CDR3 coding DNA: TGTGCCAGCAGCCCCGGGACTCATAATAGCAATCAGCCCCAGCATTTT. It codes for CASSPGTHNSNQPQHF. V is TRBV28 and J is TRBJ1-5; maybe TRBD1 (5 bases). Trimming pared 6 bases from V and 0 bases from J, leaving 15 bases between. The CDR3 length is 16 residues. Germline CDR1 MDHEN, CDR2 SYDVKM.